The 2 T cell receptor beta chains reported below all come from one sample, sequenced in a study of blood T cell repertoires in COVID-19. The table came from immunoSEQ multiplex PCR; TCRdb's copy has only in-frame clones and leaves some out. This table has more than 300,000 clones, around 92% appearing once. The sequenced material came from peripheral blood. These receptor sequences come from a man younger than 35 who had recovered from COVID-19.

This rearrangement joins TRBV29-1 to TRBJ2-5, with 8 bases matching TRBD2. CDR1 is SQVTM, CDR2 ANQGSEA, per germline. Losses at the gene ends were 5 bases for V and 3 bases for J; bases not matched to a gene: 5. This CDR3 comprises 13 residues. The CDR3 reads CSVSAGAEETQYF. The CDR3, as DNA: TGCAGCGTTTCAGCGGGAGCGGAAGAGACCCAGTACTTC. Looking up the rest from reference TRBV29-1 and TRBJ2-5 gives the full variable domain: SAVISQKPSRDICQRGTSLTIQCQVDSQVTMMFWYRQQPGQSLTLIATANQGSEATYESGFVIDKFPISRPNLTFSTLTVSNMSPEDSSIYLCSVSAGAEETQYFGPGTRLLVL.

The rearrangement links TRBV11-2 to TRBJ1-2; possible D gene TRBD1, 6 bases. CDR3 length: 15 residues. Trimming stripped 1 base from V and 3 bases from J, with 12 bases between. The germline CDR1 and CDR2 sequences are SGHAT and FQNNGV. The CDR3 loop reads CASSLVAGAYYGYTF. DNA of the CDR3: TGTGCCAGCAGCTTAGTCGCGGGGGCCTACTATGGCTACACCTTC.